One and the same sample provided the 17 T cell receptor beta chains below, sequenced in a study of blood T cell repertoires in COVID-19. Only in-frame clones appear in the TCRdb table, and some are missing; sequencing was by immunoSEQ multiplex PCR. Found here are under 90,000 clones, about 80% of them singletons; the top ten hold around 43%. What was sequenced was peripheral blood. Source of these receptors: an older man with acute or convalescent COVID-19.

J is TRBJ2-1 and V is TRBV12-3 or TRBV12-4; D is possibly TRBD1 (5 bases). The CDR3 runs 12 residues. Deletions cut 5 bases from V and 8 bases from J, with 10 bases between. The CDR3, as DNA: TGTGCCAGCAGTCCTCAGGGTTATGAGCAGTTCTTC. Translating it yields CASSPQGYEQFF.

This clone occurred a few times. The gene calls are TRBV28 and TRBJ2-3, with D possibly matching TRBD2 (6 bases). Trimming shortened V by 6 bases and J by 2 bases, and 15 bases separated the two germline ends. CDR1 and CDR2 from the germline V gene are MDHEN and SYDVKM. The CDR3 spans 15 residues. This chain's CDR3 is CASRGRGPNTDTQYF. CDR3 DNA sequence: TGTGCCAGCAGGGGGCGGGGACCAAACACAGATACGCAGTATTTT.

The chain has TRBV6-5 and TRBJ1-5; TRBD1 aligns across 9 bases. V shed 6 bases and J 7 bases; nucleotides not matched to a gene: 7. The CDR3 consists of 14 residues. Germline V lookup: CDR1 MNHEY, CDR2 SVGAGI. The CDR3 reads CASRKGTGFQPQHF. DNA for the CDR3: TGTGCCAGCAGGAAGGGGACAGGGTTCCAGCCCCAGCATTTT.

This chain joins TRBV5-6 and TRBJ2-5, with 8 bases matching TRBD2. The CDR3 sequence is 15 residues long. V was clipped by 2 bases and J by 1 base; unmatched bases: 4. CDR1 and CDR2 from the germline V gene are SGHDT and YYEEEE. DNA for the CDR3: TGTGCCAGCAGCTTCAGCGGGGGTTCCCAAGAGACCCAGTACTTC. It is translated as CASSFSGGSQETQYF.

The V gene is TRBV5-1, the J gene TRBJ1-1; 7 bases are shared with TRBD1. Trimming cost V 4 bases and J 3 bases; bases outside gene matches: 15. CDR3 size: 17 residues. Germline V gives CDR1 SGHRS, CDR2 YFSETQ. Written as DNA, the CDR3 is TGCGCCAGCAGCACCGAAGACAACAGGGGTGGGTACACTGAAGCTTTCTTT. Its protein product is CASSTEDNRGGYTEAFF.

The V and J genes are TRBV6-2 or TRBV6-3 and TRBJ2-7, with 8 bases fitting TRBD2. V dropped 4 bases and J dropped 1; count of bases not matched to a gene: 9. Germline V CDR1 and CDR2: MNHEY, SVGEGT. CDR3 size: 16 residues. In nucleotides, the CDR3 is TGTGCCAGCAGTTGGACCCCGGGGGGGACTTCCTACGAGCAGTACTTC. Amino acids: CASSWTPGGTSYEQYF.

V gene TRBV9 combines with J gene TRBJ1-2; the match to TRBD1 covers 8 bases. The V gene's germline CDR1 is SGDLS and CDR2 YYNGEE. Trimming removed 4 bases from V and 4 bases from J; junction bases left unmatched: 9. This CDR3 spans 15 amino acids. This chain's CDR3 is CASSPSGTGPYGYTF. As DNA, the CDR3 is TGTGCCAGCAGCCCCTCCGGGACAGGCCCCTATGGCTACACCTTC.

The gene calls are TRBV11-2 and TRBJ2-7; 9 nucleotides agree with TRBD2. The CDR3 length is 15 residues. CDR1 SGHAT and CDR2 FQNNGV come from the germline V gene. Germline trimming cut 1 base from V and 6 bases from J; bases unmatched to any gene: 7. For the CDR3, the DNA is TGTGCCAGCAGCTTAGGTAGCGGGGGATTTGGCGAGCAGTACTTC. This encodes CASSLGSGGFGEQYF.

This chain uses TRBV7-9 with TRBJ1-2; TRBD1 is a possible D gene (5 bases). Germline V gene lookup returns CDR1 SEHNR and CDR2 FQNEAQ (reference sequence). The CDR3 is 13 amino acids. V gave up 6 bases and J gave up 4 bases, with 12 bases separating them. The CDR3 DNA sequence: TGTGCCAGCAGTTCACCCGGGGGCTATGGCTACACCTTC. Translated: CASSSPGGYGYTF. The whole variable domain, filled in from reference TRBV7-9 and TRBJ1-2, reads DTGVSQNPRHKITKRGQNVTFRCDPISEHNRLYWYRQTLGQGPEFLTYFQNEAQLEKSRLLSDRFSAERPKGSFSTLEIQRTEQGDSAMYLCASSSPGGYGYTFGSGTRLTVV.

The chain has TRBV19 and TRBJ2-1; 14 positions agree with TRBD2. Looked up from germline, CDR1 is LNHDA and CDR2 is SQIVND (reference sequence). The CDR3 is 16 amino acids. V was pared by 2 bases and J by 9 bases, with 6 bases of the junction left unmatched. The CDR3 nucleotides read TGTGCCAGTAGTATATTAGGGACTAGCGGGAGAAGTGAGCAGTTCTTC. It translates to CASSILGTSGRSEQFF. The full variable domain, rest sourced from reference TRBV19 and TRBJ2-1, is DGGITQSPKYLFRKEGQNVTLSCEQNLNHDAMYWYRQDPGQGLRLIYYSQIVNDFQKGDIAEGYSVSREKKESFPLTVTSAQKNPTAFYLCASSILGTSGRSEQFFGPGTRLTVL.

V usage is TRBV7-6 and J usage is TRBJ1-6, with D possibly TRBD1 on 5 matching bases. CDR3 length: 15 amino acids. Trimming removed 2 bases at V and 4 bases at J, with 9 bases between. Germline V gives CDR1 SGHVS, CDR2 FNYEAQ. DNA of the CDR3: TGTGCCAGCAGCTTATCCCAGGGATATAATTCACCCCTCCACTTT. It specifies CASSLSQGYNSPLHF.

The CDR3 coding sequence is TGTGCCAGCAGCTTGAGTTCGTTAGGCGGTGAGCAGTTCTTC. Translated: CASSLSSLGGEQFF. The J gene is TRBJ2-1, the V gene TRBV11-3; no clear D. The CDR3 has 14 amino acids. The V gene lost 3 bases and the J gene lost 9 bases, with 15 bases spanning the gap. Germline values: CDR1 SGHNT, CDR2 YENEEA. The full variable domain, rest sourced from reference TRBV11-3 and TRBJ2-1, is EAGVVQSPRYKIIEKKQPVAFWCNPISGHNTLYWYLQNLGQGPELLIRYENEEAVDDSQLPKDRFSAERLKGVDSTLKIQPAELGDSAVYLCASSLSSLGGEQFFGPGTRLTVL.

V usage is TRBV6-5 and J usage is TRBJ2-3; D ambiguous. CDR1 and CDR2 (germline): MNHEY, SVGAGI. The CDR3 runs 16 residues. Trimming pared 4 bases from V and 1 base from J, leaving 15 bases between. In DNA, the CDR3 is TGTGCCAGCAGTTGTGCACAGTTCCCCTGCACAGATACGCAGTATTTT. As protein: CASSCAQFPCTDTQYF.

The V and J genes are TRBV28 and TRBJ2-7; TRBD1 aligns across 7 bases. The CDR3 spans 13 residues. Germline values: CDR1 MDHEN, CDR2 SYDVKM. The V segment lost 6 bases and the J segment 8 bases; nucleotides outside the gene matches: 10. The CDR3 protein is CASRGRQGSKQYF. DNA of the CDR3: TGTGCCAGCAGGGGGCGACAGGGTAGTAAGCAGTACTTC.

The V and J genes are TRBV21-1 and TRBJ2-7; the D call in the table, TRBD2, was not verified against the DNA. TRBV21-1 is described as a pseudogene. The CDR3 covers 14 residues. CDR3 bases: TGTGCCCCGGGGGGGGGTATGAGCTCCTACGAGCAGTACTTC. Translating it yields CAPGGGMSSYEQYF.

The chain links TRBV6-6 to TRBJ2-2; TRBD1 matches 7 bases. Germline lookup yields CDR1 MNHNY and CDR2 SVGAGI (reference sequence). V lost 8 bases and J lost 2; bases outside the gene matches: 8. CDR3 length equals 15 residues. The CDR3, as DNA: TGTGCCAGCGGCCTCGGGACAGCAAACACCGGGGAGCTGTTTTTT. Its translation: CASGLGTANTGELFF.

The rearrangement links TRBV11-2 to TRBJ1-4, with D possibly TRBD1 on 5 matching bases. This CDR3 region has 15 residues. The germline CDR1 and CDR2 sequences are SGHAT and FQNNGV. Trimming took 0 bases from V and 4 from J, leaving 9 bases between them. CDR3 sequence reads: CASSLDGGDNEKLFF. CDR3 bases: TGTGCCAGCAGCTTAGATGGGGGGGATAATGAAAAACTGTTTTTT.